The 7 T cell receptor beta chains below all came from one sample that was sequenced in a study of control samples from healthy donors and cancer patients (dated by TCRdb to 2018 to 2021). The protocol used for the library was the immunoSEQ multiplex PCR assay. The source is immuneACCESS, and TCRdb retained only in-frame sequences with V and J called. Part of the clones is not carried over; for the studies checked, unresolved V genes explain less than half of this, and the remainder is unexplained. The sample contains under 150,000 clones, around 87% of them found a single time. The ten largest account for about 2.7% of the sample. The sample taken for sequencing was blood. All receptors derive from a man between 60 and 75 years old in good health.

This chain links TRBV2 with TRBJ1-2; the D is unclear. The CDR3 consists of 13 residues. V shed 3 bases and J shed 4 bases, with 9 bases lying between them. Germline V lookup: CDR1 SNHLY, CDR2 FYNNEI. The CDR3 is CASSDRTPYGYTF. The CDR3 DNA reads TGTGCCAGCAGTGACAGGACCCCCTATGGCTACACCTTC.

V usage is TRBV29-1 and J usage is TRBJ1-3; no definite D call. The V end lost 4 bases, the J end lost 0 bases, and 10 bases lay between the germline ends. Germline V gene lookup returns CDR1 SQVTM and CDR2 ANQGSEA. The CDR3 contains 14 residues. CDR3 nucleotides: TGCAGCGTTGCTGCAGACAACTCTGGAAACACCATATATTTT. This sequence encodes CSVAADNSGNTIYF.

Worth noting for this clone: Other DNA sequences within the sample encode an identical CDR3. This rearrangement joins TRBV6-5 to TRBJ2-5, with a tentative D call TRBD1 (5 bases). V was clipped by 0 bases and J by 1 base, with 6 bases between them. The CDR3 totals 14 residues. Germline CDR1 reads MNHEY; CDR2 reads SVGAGI. Here the CDR3 reads CASSYSTAQETQYF. CDR3 in DNA: TGTGCCAGCAGTTACTCGACAGCCCAAGAGACCCAGTACTTC.

V and J are TRBV29-1 and TRBJ2-2; D may correspond to TRBD1 or TRBD2 (5 bases each). This CDR3 region has 14 residues. The germline V gene encodes CDR1 SQVTM and CDR2 ANQGSEA. The ends were cut back, 4 bases at V and 6 bases at J, with 15 bases in the middle. The CDR3 region is CSVVRGTNAGELFF. The CDR3 region has the DNA TGCAGCGTTGTCCGGGGCACAAACGCCGGGGAGCTGTTTTTT.

The chain employs TRBV3-1 (or the pseudogene TRBV3-2) and TRBJ1-1; D gene uncertain. V lost 2 bases and J 4 bases, leaving 8 bases between the germline ends. The CDR3 consists of 13 residues. Germline V lookup: CDR1 LGHDT, CDR2 YNNKEL (reference sequence). The CDR3 nucleotides read TGTGCCAGCAGCCAATTGGAGGGCACTGAAGCTTTCTTT. Translating gives CASSQLEGTEAFF.

CDR3 DNA: TGTGCCAGCAGCTTACAAGGGCGTGGCTACACCTTC. Translation gives CASSLQGRGYTF. The V call is TRBV7-2, the J call TRBJ1-2; D gene uncertain. This CDR3 has 12 amino acids. Trimming stripped 2 bases from V and 7 bases from J, with 8 bases between. CDR1 is SGHTA, CDR2 FQGNSA, per germline.

The chain uses TRBV5-1 and TRBJ1-1; D is ambiguous. The V gene lost 7 bases and the J gene lost 0 bases, with 10 bases spanning the gap. The CDR3 spans 13 residues. Germline V lookup: CDR1 SGHRS, CDR2 YFSETQ. The CDR3 sequence: CASVGNMNTEAFF. In DNA, the CDR3 is TGCGCCAGCGTTGGTAATATGAACACTGAAGCTTTCTTT. Together with reference TRBV5-1 and TRBJ1-1, the CDR3 gives the full variable domain: KAGVTQTPRYLIKTRGQQVTLSCSPISGHRSVSWYQQTPGQGLQFLFEYFSETQRNKGNFPGRFSGRQFSNSRSEMNVSTLELGDSALYLCASVGNMNTEAFFGQGTRLTVV.